The 25 T cell receptor beta chains listed next were all sequenced from one sample in a study of coeliac disease. TCRdb keeps only in-frame clones here, not all; method: immunoSEQ multiplex PCR. Of under 7,000 clones listed, about 54% are singletons. The sequenced sample was intraepithelial lymphocytes from the gut. All receptors derive from a woman younger than 45 with active celiac disease.

There are a few counts of this clone. The chain recombines TRBV7-9 with TRBJ2-3, with a weak D call TRBD1 (5 bases). Trimming stripped 4 bases from V and 1 base from J, with 21 bases between. CDR1 is SEHNR, CDR2 FQNEAQ, per germline (reference sequence). The CDR3 runs 18 residues. Here the CDR3 DNA reads TGTGCCAGCAGCTCAGACAGCGAGCGACGAGAGGGCACAGATACGCAGTATTTT. Its translation is CASSSDSERREGTDTQYF.

V gene TRBV4-2 combines with J gene TRBJ2-7; possibly TRBD1 for D (5 bases). Germline lookup yields CDR1 LGHNA and CDR2 YNFKEQ. Trimming stripped 4 bases from V and 2 bases from J, with 15 bases between. This CDR3 is built from 15 residues. In DNA form, the CDR3 reads TGTGCCAGCAGCCTCGATGTAGGGGAAGCCTACGAGCAGTACTTC. Translating it yields CASSLDVGEAYEQYF.

In its sample, this clone is medium-sized. V gene TRBV7-3 combines with J gene TRBJ2-1, with TRBD1 matching 11 bases. This CDR3 has 16 amino acids. The V gene's germline CDR1 is SGHTA and CDR2 FQGTGA. The J segment lost 7 bases and the V segment lost 4 bases, leaving 9 bases of the junction unmatched. The CDR3 DNA sequence: TGTGCCAGCAGCTCCTCGGGACAGGGGGTTTGGAATGAGCAGTTCTTC. Translation gives CASSSSGQGVWNEQFF.

This chain joins TRBV5-1 and TRBJ2-3, with 13 bases fitting TRBD2. From germline, CDR1 is SGHRS and CDR2 YFSETQ. There are 18 residues in the CDR3. After removal of 1 base from V and 3 bases from J, the junction contained 8 bases not matched to a gene. The CDR3: CASSLTSGGARGTDTQYF. CDR3 bases: TGCGCCAGCAGCTTGACTAGCGGGGGGGCCAGAGGGACAGATACGCAGTATTTT.

V usage is TRBV7-9 and J usage is TRBJ1-1, with 7 nucleotides matching TRBD1. The CDR3 extends over 15 amino acids. Trimming removed 6 bases from V and 0 bases from J; junction bases left unmatched: 7. Germline CDR1 SEHNR, CDR2 FQNEAQ (reference sequence). The CDR3 protein is CASRRTGLMNTEAFF. The CDR3 nucleotides read TGTGCCAGCAGAAGGACAGGTCTCATGAACACTGAAGCTTTCTTT.

The chain combines TRBV28 with TRBJ2-3, with unresolved D. The germline CDR1 and CDR2 sequences are MDHEN and SYDVKM. Deletions cut 3 bases from V and 3 bases from J, with 7 bases between. The CDR3 sequence is 13 residues long. The CDR3 sequence is CASSFPPTDTQYF. CDR3 sequence (DNA): TGTGCCAGCAGTTTCCCTCCTACAGATACGCAGTATTTT.

Worth noting for this clone: The junction differs from germline at one of its ends, possibly a read error. The V and J genes are TRBV4-1 and TRBJ1-2, with D uncertain. Germline V CDR1 and CDR2: MGHRA, YSYEKL. CDR3 length: 17 amino acids. CDR3 DNA sequence: TGCGCCAGCAACCAACATTTTTTCTCCGCCCGACCGGGTGGCTACACCTTC. Translated: CASNQHFFSARPGGYTF.

The CDR3: CASSEQGPSNQPQHF. The DNA for the CDR3 is TGTGCCAGCAGTGAGCAGGGGCCTAGCAATCAGCCCCAGCATTTT. The chain links TRBV2 to TRBJ1-5, with D possibly TRBD1 on 6 matching bases. Germline assignment: CDR1 SNHLY and CDR2 FYNNEI. CDR3 length equals 15 residues. Trimming shortened V by 3 bases and J by 0 bases, and 9 bases separated the two germline ends.

This clone has a handful of counts. The chain couples TRBV6-1 to TRBJ1-1, with D maybe TRBD1 (6 bases). The CDR3 has 14 amino acids. CDR1 and CDR2 from the germline V gene are MNHNS and SASEGT. V was pared by 1 base and J by 4 bases, with 10 bases between. CDR3 amino acids: CASSEGQAGTEAFF. The DNA of the CDR3 is TGTGCCAGCAGTGAAGGACAGGCTGGCACTGAAGCTTTCTTT.

This clone was found a few times. This rearrangement joins TRBV13 to TRBJ2-1; D possibly corresponds to TRBD2 (7 bases). The CDR3 runs to 16 residues. Between the trimmed V and J ends, which lost 0 bases and 9 bases, there was a span of 18 bases. CDR1 is PRHDT, CDR2 FYEKMQ, per germline (reference sequence). CDR3 region: CASSLGSGGRILEQFF. The DNA for the CDR3 is TGTGCCAGCAGCTTAGGTTCGGGGGGCCGTATCCTTGAGCAGTTCTTC.

The V call is TRBV29-1, the J call TRBJ1-1, with 7 positions matching TRBD1. With V trimmed by 5 bases and J by 11 bases, 8 bases remained unmatched. The CDR3 consists of 11 residues. Germline CDR1 and CDR2: SQVTM and ANQGSEA. CDR3 protein: CSVSTGVRAFF. The CDR3, as DNA: TGCAGCGTTTCAACAGGGGTGCGCGCTTTCTTT.

V is TRBV6-6 and J is TRBJ2-3, with 7 bases identical to TRBD2. Germline loops: CDR1 MNHNY, CDR2 SVGAGI (reference sequence). V dropped 7 bases and J dropped 0; count of bases not matched to a gene: 10. CDR3 length: 16 residues. CDR3 region: CASIDGTIYSTDTQYF. Written as DNA, the CDR3 is TGTGCCAGCATCGACGGGACTATCTATAGCACAGATACGCAGTATTTT.

The chain combines TRBV28 with TRBJ2-1; D is perhaps TRBD1 (6 bases). The CDR3 has 16 amino acids. Germline V gene data show CDR1 as MDHEN and CDR2 as SYDVKM. V was shortened by 6 bases and J by 0 bases, with 15 bases between the two germline ends. This CDR3 reads CASSQTGSHSYNEQFF. For the CDR3, the DNA is TGTGCCAGCAGCCAAACAGGGAGTCACTCCTACAATGAGCAGTTCTTC.

The V and J genes are TRBV5-1 and TRBJ1-1; D call uncertain. The CDR3 covers 14 residues. Germline V CDR1 and CDR2: SGHRS, YFSETQ. Trimming took 1 base from V and 1 from J, leaving 8 bases between them. CDR3 loop: CASSLFAENTEAFF. CDR3 DNA sequence: TGCGCCAGCAGCTTGTTTGCGGAGAACACTGAAGCTTTCTTT.

The V call is TRBV18, the J call TRBJ2-7; 8 positions agree with TRBD1. CDR1 and CDR2 (germline): KGHSH, LQKENI. This CDR3 is built from 15 residues. After removal of 3 bases from V and 2 bases from J, the junction contained 6 bases not matched to a gene. Here the CDR3 reads CASSPGQGLAYEQYF. Here the CDR3 DNA reads TGTGCCAGCTCACCTGGACAGGGATTGGCCTACGAGCAGTACTTC.

V gene TRBV5-4 combines with J gene TRBJ2-1, with TRBD2 identical over 8 bases. The junction had 9 bases not matched to a gene; V was cut back by 5 bases and J by 2 bases. The CDR3 consists of 16 residues. The germline V gene has CDR1 SGHNT and CDR2 YYREEE (reference sequence). The CDR3 protein is CASSLEGGGTYNEQFF. The CDR3 nucleotides are TGTGCCAGCAGTCTAGAGGGCGGGGGGACCTACAATGAGCAGTTCTTC.

The gene calls are TRBV28 and TRBJ2-7, with 7 bases lining up with TRBD2. Trimming at V came to 5 bases and at J to 2 bases, leaving 9 bases not matched to a gene. There are 15 residues in the CDR3. CDR1 and CDR2 from the germline V gene are MDHEN and SYDVKM. The CDR3 here is CASSPRRGRAYEQYF. The CDR3 DNA follows: TGTGCCAGCAGTCCCCGACGAGGGAGGGCCTACGAGCAGTACTTC. Filled out from reference TRBV28 and TRBJ2-7, the complete variable domain reads DVKVTQSSRYLVKRTGEKVFLECVQDMDHENMFWYRQDPGLGLRLIYFSYDVKMKEKGDIPEGYSVSREKKERFSLILESASTNQTSMYLCASSPRRGRAYEQYFGPGTRLTVT.

A note on this clone: One end of the junction varies from germline; a read error may be responsible. This chain links TRBV7-2 with TRBJ1-1, with TRBD1 matching over 7 bases. Germline V gene sequence: CDR1 SGHTA, CDR2 FQGNSA. CDR3 length: 14 amino acids. CDR3 in DNA: TGCGCCAGCAGCCAATCGGCAGGGGGTGGTGAAGCTTTCTTT. Translated: CASSQSAGGGEAFF.

The chain links TRBV15 to TRBJ2-1, with TRBD2 matching over 12 bases. Germline CDR1 is LNHNV and CDR2 is YYDKDF (reference sequence). The CDR3 sequence is 16 residues long. Trimming cost V 1 base and J 4 bases; bases outside gene matches: 2. The CDR3 nucleotides are TGTGCCACCAGCAGAGGACTAGCGGGGGCGTACAATGAGCAGTTCTTC. This translates into CATSRGLAGAYNEQFF.

The chain combines TRBV5-4 with TRBJ1-2; 8 bases are a match to TRBD1. The junction had 11 bases not matched to a gene; V was cut back by 4 bases and J by 3 bases. The germline gives CDR1 SGHNT, CDR2 YYREEE (reference sequence). The CDR3 extends over 16 amino acids. The CDR3 protein is CASSPLHDRGDYGYTF. The CDR3 nucleotides read TGTGCCAGCAGCCCCCTCCACGACAGGGGCGACTATGGCTACACCTTC.

This clone is medium-sized in the sample. The chain carries TRBV28 and TRBJ2-2, with unresolved D. Trimming removed 3 bases at V and 7 bases at J, with 9 bases between. Looked up from germline, CDR1 is MDHEN and CDR2 is SYDVKM. CDR3 length: 13 residues. The CDR3 DNA is TGTGCCAGCAGTTTTTCTAACGGCGGGGAGCTGTTTTTT. Its protein is CASSFSNGGELFF.

This chain connects TRBV28 to TRBJ2-5, with 12 positions matching TRBD2. With V trimmed by 5 bases and J by 5 bases, 6 bases remained unmatched. The CDR3 totals 15 residues. Germline CDR1 reads MDHEN; CDR2 reads SYDVKM. This CDR3 reads CASSRTSGVGETQYF. CDR3 in DNA: TGTGCCAGCAGTAGGACTAGCGGGGTCGGGGAGACCCAGTACTTC.

The table lists this clone with a count of one. The rearrangement links TRBV10-3 to TRBJ1-2, with D maybe TRBD1 (6 bases). The CDR3 covers 13 residues. Trimming took off 8 bases at V and 5 bases at J, with 15 bases between the two ends. CDR1 and CDR2 (germline): ENHRY, SYGVKD. This CDR3 is CAIPGQGLYGYTF. CDR3 nucleotides: TGTGCCATCCCGGGGCAGGGGCTGTATGGCTACACCTTC.

The chain couples TRBV2 to TRBJ2-1; 7 bases match TRBD2. This CDR3 region has 16 residues. Germline V gene data show CDR1 as SNHLY and CDR2 as FYNNEI. V was clipped by 4 bases and J by 4 bases; unmatched bases: 10. The CDR3 DNA follows: TGTGCCAGCAGTGTTCCTGCGGGGGTCTGGTACAATGAGCAGTTCTTC. Its translation is CASSVPAGVWYNEQFF.

This clone has only a few counts. V gene TRBV5-5 combines with J gene TRBJ2-7, with 10 nucleotides matching TRBD1. The length of the CDR3 is 18 residues. V gave up 4 bases and J gave up 1 base; unmatched junction bases: 14. Germline CDR1 is SGHKS and CDR2 is YYEKEE (reference sequence). DNA for the CDR3: TGTGCCAGCAGCGCGGGACAGGGGCGGGGAACTGCGTCCTACGAGCAGTACTTC. The encoded protein is CASSAGQGRGTASYEQYF.